This T cell receptor beta chain was observed in a study of blood T cell repertoires in COVID-19. Study as a whole: From the United States, Italy and Spain came samples of acute and convalescent COVID-19. PBMCs, B-cell-depleted T cells, or T cells were the source of the cDNA or gDNA that made up the material.

CDR1 is MDHEN and CDR2 is SYDVKM in the germline V gene. Trimming pared 1 base from V and 1 base from J, leaving 7 bases between. The CDR3 runs to 14 residues. In the authors' methods: Reference gene primers were amplified, and this amplification served to estimate nucleated cell counts. TCRdb's table, derived via immunoSEQ multiplex PCR, lists solely in-frame clones and lacks some. That table is the source of V, J and clone size, and D and trimming were worked out from the DNA. This sample yields approximately 110,000 clones, of which approximately 84% are seen a single time; under 7% belongs to the top ten.

The TCR originated in a woman between 45 and 65 years old with acute or convalescent COVID-19. Sequenced: peripheral blood. V usage is TRBV28 and J usage is TRBJ1-1; the D is unclear. Here the CDR3 reads CASSLFYGNTEAFF. In nucleotides, the CDR3 is TGTGCCAGCAGTTTATTTTACGGGAACACTGAAGCTTTCTTT.